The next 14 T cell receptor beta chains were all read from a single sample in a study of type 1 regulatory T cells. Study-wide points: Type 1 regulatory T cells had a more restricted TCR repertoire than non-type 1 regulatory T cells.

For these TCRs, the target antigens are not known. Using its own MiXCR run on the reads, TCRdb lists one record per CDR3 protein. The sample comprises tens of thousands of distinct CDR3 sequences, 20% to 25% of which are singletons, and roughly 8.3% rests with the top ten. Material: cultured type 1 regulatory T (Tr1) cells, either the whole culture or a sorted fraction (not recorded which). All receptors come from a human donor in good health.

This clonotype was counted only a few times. In DNA, the CDR3 is TGTGCCAGCAGCCCCCGGGGCCCCGGGGAGCTGTTTTTT. Translating gives CASSPRGPGELFF. V is TRBV11-2 and J is TRBJ2-2, with D possibly being TRBD1 or TRBD2 (5 bases each). V gave up 5 bases and J gave up 6 bases, with 10 bases separating them. CDR3 size: 13 residues. Germline CDR1 and CDR2: SGHAT and FQNNGV.

The DNA for the CDR3 is TGTGCCAGCAGGAGCCGAGGGCAGGGGGCCTACGAGCAGTACTTC. Translated, it gives CASRSRGQGAYEQYF. The chain combines TRBV25-1 with TRBJ2-7, with TRBD1 identical over 7 bases. With V trimmed by 6 bases and J by 2 bases, 10 bases remained unmatched. Germline V gives CDR1 MGHDK, CDR2 SYGVNS. The CDR3 is 15 amino acids.

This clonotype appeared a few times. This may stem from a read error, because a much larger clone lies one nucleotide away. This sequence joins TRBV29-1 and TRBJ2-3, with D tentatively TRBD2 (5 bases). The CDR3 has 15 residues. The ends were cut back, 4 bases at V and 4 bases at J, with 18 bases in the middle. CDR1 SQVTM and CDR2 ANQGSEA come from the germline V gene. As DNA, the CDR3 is TGCAGCGTTGGAGAGCCTAGCAGGTCCCCAGATACGCAGTATTTT. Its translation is CSVGEPSRSPDTQYF.

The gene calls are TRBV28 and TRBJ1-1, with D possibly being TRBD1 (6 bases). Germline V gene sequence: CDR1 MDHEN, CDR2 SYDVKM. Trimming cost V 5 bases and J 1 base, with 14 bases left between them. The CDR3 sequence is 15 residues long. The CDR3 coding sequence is TGTGCCAGCAGTCCGACAGGACACCCGAACACTGAAGCTTTCTTT. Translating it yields CASSPTGHPNTEAFF.

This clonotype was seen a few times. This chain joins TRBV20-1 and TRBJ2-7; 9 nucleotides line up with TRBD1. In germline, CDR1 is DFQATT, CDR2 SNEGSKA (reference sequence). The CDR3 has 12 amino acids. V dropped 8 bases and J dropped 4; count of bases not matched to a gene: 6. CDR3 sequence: CSLTGGVYEQYF. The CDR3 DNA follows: TGCAGTCTCACAGGGGGCGTTTACGAGCAGTACTTC.

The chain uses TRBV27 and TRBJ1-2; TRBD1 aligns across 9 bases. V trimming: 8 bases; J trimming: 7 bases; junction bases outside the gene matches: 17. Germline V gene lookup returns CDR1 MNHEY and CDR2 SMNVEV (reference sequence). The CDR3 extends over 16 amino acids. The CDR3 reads CASALGPTGGAFGYTF. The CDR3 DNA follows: TGTGCCAGCGCATTAGGCCCCACAGGGGGCGCGTTTGGCTACACCTTC.

The CDR3 DNA sequence: TGTGCCACCAGTGATGACAGGAACGGAAGATATGGCTACACCTTC. It is translated as CATSDDRNGRYGYTF. The chain links TRBV24-1 to TRBJ1-2, with D perhaps matching TRBD1 (6 bases). Trimming took off 3 bases at V and 5 bases at J, with 15 bases between the two ends. CDR1 is KGHDR and CDR2 is SFDVKD in the germline V gene. The length of the CDR3 is 15 residues.

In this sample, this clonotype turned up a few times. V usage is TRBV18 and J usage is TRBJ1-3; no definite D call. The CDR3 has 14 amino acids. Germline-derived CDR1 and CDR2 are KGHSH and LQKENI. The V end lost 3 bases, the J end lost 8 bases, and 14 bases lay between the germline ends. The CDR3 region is CASSPRRDLDTIYF. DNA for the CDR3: TGTGCCAGCTCACCCCGGAGGGATTTGGACACCATATATTTT.

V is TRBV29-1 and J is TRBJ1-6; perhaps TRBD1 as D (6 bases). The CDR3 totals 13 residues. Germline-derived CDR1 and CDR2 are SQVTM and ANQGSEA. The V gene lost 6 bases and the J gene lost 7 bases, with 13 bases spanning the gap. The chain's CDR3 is CSVGQGLNSPLHF. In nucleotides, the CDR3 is TGCAGCGTGGGCCAGGGGTTGAATTCACCCCTCCACTTT.

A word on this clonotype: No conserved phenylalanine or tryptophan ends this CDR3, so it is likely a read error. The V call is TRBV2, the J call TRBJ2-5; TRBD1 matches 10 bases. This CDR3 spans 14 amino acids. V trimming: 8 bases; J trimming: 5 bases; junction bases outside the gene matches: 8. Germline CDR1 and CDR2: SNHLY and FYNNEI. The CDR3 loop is CASRKTGGGETQYL. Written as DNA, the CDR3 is TGTGCCAGCCGCAAGACAGGGGGCGGGGAGACCCAGTACCTC.

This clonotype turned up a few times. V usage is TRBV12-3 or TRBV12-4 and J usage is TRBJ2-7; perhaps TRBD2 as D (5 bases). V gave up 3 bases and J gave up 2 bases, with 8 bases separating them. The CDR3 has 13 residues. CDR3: CASSFPGTYEQYF. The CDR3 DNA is TGTGCCAGCAGTTTCCCCGGGACCTACGAGCAGTACTTC.

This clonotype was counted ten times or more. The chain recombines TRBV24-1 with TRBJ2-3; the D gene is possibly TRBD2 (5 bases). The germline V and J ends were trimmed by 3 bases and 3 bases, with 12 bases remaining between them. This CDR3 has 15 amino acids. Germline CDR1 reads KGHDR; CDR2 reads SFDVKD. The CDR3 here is CATSDGLALTDTQYF. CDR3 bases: TGTGCCACCAGTGATGGACTGGCACTTACAGATACGCAGTATTTT.

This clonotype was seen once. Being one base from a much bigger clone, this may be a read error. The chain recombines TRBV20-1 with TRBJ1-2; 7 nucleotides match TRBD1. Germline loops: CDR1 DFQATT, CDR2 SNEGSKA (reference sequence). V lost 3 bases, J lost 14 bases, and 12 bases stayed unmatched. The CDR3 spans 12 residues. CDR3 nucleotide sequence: TGCAGTGCTAGTGATAGGGGAGGGGGCGGAACCTTC. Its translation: CSASDRGGGGTF.

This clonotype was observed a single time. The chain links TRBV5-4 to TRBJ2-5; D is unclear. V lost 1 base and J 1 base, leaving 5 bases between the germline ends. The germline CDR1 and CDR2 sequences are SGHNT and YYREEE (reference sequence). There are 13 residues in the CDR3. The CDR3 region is CASSLNFQETQYF. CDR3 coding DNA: TGTGCCAGCAGCTTGAACTTCCAAGAGACCCAGTACTTC.